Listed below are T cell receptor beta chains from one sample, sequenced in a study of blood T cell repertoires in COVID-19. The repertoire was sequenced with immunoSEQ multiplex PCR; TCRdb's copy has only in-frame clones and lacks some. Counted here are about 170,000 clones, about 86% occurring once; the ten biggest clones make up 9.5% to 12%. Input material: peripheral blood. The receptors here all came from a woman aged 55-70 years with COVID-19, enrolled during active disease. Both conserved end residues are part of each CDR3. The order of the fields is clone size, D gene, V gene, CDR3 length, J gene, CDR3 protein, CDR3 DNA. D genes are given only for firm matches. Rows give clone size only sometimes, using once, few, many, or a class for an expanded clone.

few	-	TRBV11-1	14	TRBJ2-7	CASSRWDFSYEQYF	TGTGCCAGCAGCCGCTGGGACTTCTCCTACGAGCAGTACTTC
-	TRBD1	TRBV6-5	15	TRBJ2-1	CASRTGTGLVNEQFF	TGTGCCAGCAGGACCGGGACAGGTCTGGTCAATGAGCAGTTCTTC
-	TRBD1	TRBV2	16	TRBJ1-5	CASRDPRQGGNQPQHF	TGTGCCAGCAGAGACCCAAGACAGGGGGGGAATCAGCCCCAGCATTTT
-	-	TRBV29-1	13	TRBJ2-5	CSVRLPPRETQYF	TGCAGCGTGAGGCTCCCTCCAAGGGAGACCCAGTACTTC
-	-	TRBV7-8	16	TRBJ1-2	CASSLDAGEEGYGYTF	TGTGCCAGCAGCTTAGACGCGGGTGAAGAGGGCTATGGCTACACCTTC
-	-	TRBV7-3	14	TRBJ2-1	CASSLSPGTNEQFF	TGTGCCAGCAGCTTAAGTCCGGGGACAAATGAGCAGTTCTTC
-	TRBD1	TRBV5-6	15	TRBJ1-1	CASSLTGVLNTEAFF	TGTGCCAGCAGCTTAACAGGGGTGTTGAACACTGAAGCTTTCTTT
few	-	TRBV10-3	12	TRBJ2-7	CAIILNSYEQYF	TGTGCCATCATACTAAACTCCTACGAGCAGTACTTC
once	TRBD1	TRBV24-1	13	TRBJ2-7	CATSETGQYEQYF	TGTGCCACCAGTGAAACGGGACAGTACGAGCAGTACTTC
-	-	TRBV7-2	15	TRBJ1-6	CASSVGLGEGSPLHF	TGTGCCAGCAGCGTAGGGTTGGGGGAGGGTTCACCCCTCCACTTT
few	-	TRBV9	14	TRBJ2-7	CASSADRQSYEQYF	TGTGCCAGCAGCGCAGACCGACAATCCTACGAGCAGTACTTC
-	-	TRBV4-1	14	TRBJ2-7	CASSQGRGPYEQYF	TGCGCCAGCAGCCAAGGCAGGGGCCCCTACGAGCAGTACTTC
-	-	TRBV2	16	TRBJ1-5	CASSELTGYSNQPQHF	TGTGCCAGCAGTGAATTAACCGGGTATAGCAATCAGCCCCAGCATTTT
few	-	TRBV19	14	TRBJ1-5	CASSTPGRYQPQHF	TGTGCCAGTAGTACACCAGGGCGCTATCAGCCCCAGCATTTT
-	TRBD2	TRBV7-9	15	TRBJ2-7	CASSLVRLAGDEQYF	TGTGCCAGCAGCTTAGTGCGCCTAGCGGGAGACGAGCAGTACTTC
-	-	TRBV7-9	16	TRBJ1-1	CASSLGEQGGDTEAFF	TGTGCCAGCAGCTTAGGGGAACAGGGTGGGGACACTGAAGCTTTCTTT
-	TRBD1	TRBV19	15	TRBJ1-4	CASSIGGTGNEKLFF	TGTGCCAGTAGTATTGGTGGGACAGGGAATGAAAAACTGTTTTTT
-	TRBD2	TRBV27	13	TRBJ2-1	CASSLGLAGEQFF	TGTGCCAGCAGTTTAGGACTAGCGGGTGAGCAGTTCTTC
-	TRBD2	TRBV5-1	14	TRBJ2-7	CASSLAVREYEQYF	TGCGCCAGCAGCTTGGCGGTGCGGGAGTACGAGCAGTACTTC
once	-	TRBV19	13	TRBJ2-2	CASSTVNTGELFF	TGTGCCAGTAGTACCGTTAACACCGGGGAGCTGTTTTTT
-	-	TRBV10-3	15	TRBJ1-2	CAISESTGNNYGYTF	TGTGCCATCAGTGAGTCAACAGGCAATAACTATGGCTACACCTTC
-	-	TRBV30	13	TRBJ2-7	CAWSVQGFRGQYF	TGTGCCTGGAGTGTCCAGGGGTTCCGGGGGCAGTACTTC
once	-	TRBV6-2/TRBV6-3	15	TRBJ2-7	CASSKNLVLSYEQYF	TGTGCCAGCAGTAAAAATCTCGTGCTATCCTACGAGCAGTACTTC
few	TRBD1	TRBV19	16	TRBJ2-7	CASSHVPGQGVDEQYF	TGTGCCAGTAGTCACGTCCCGGGACAGGGGGTAGACGAGCAGTACTTC
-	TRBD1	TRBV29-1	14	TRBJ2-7	CSVVPWDRGFEQYF	TGCAGCGTAGTCCCTTGGGACAGGGGGTTCGAGCAGTACTTC
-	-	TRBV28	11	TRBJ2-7	CASSQLYEQYF	TGTGCCAGCAGTCAACTCTACGAGCAGTACTTC
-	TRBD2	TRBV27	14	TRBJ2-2	CASTRGGAARELFF	TGTGCCAGCACCCGGGGGGGAGCCGCCCGGGAGCTGTTTTTT
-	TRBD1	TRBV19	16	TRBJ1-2	CASSIRGQGAEYGYTF	TGTGCCAGTAGTATACGGGGGCAGGGGGCCGAATATGGCTACACCTTC
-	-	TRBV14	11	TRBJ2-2	CASSQRRELFF	TGTGCCAGCAGCCAGAGGAGGGAGCTGTTTTTT